One and the same sample provided the 32 T cell receptor beta chains below, sequenced in a study of blood T cell repertoires in COVID-19. Profiled with immunoSEQ multiplex PCR; TCRdb holds only in-frame clones, not every one. This sample has fewer than 350,000 clones, with approximately 91% found just once. Material for sequencing was PBMCs or T cells enriched from blood (not recorded which). Source of these receptors: a man in his 60s who had recovered from COVID-19.

V is TRBV28 and J is TRBJ1-6; 7 nucleotides agree with TRBD1. Trimming cost V 4 bases and J 9 bases; bases outside gene matches: 9. The CDR3 runs to 15 residues. Germline CDR1 and CDR2: MDHEN and SYDVKM. CDR3 bases: TGTGCCAGCAGTTCCCCACAGGGGATGGGTTCACCCCTCCACTTT. Protein: CASSSPQGMGSPLHF. Full variable domain (remainder filled in from reference TRBV28 and TRBJ1-6): DVKVTQSSRYLVKRTGEKVFLECVQDMDHENMFWYRQDPGLGLRLIYFSYDVKMKEKGDIPEGYSVSREKKERFSLILESASTNQTSMYLCASSSPQGMGSPLHFGNGTRLTVT.

The V and J genes are TRBV7-2 and TRBJ2-7, with a weak D call TRBD2 (6 bases). Germline V lookup: CDR1 SGHTA, CDR2 FQGNSA. V lost 7 bases and J lost 3, with 16 bases in between. The CDR3 covers 14 residues. In DNA, the CDR3 is TGTGCCAGCAACTTTCAGGAGGGCCTCTACGAGCAGTACTTC. This codes for CASNFQEGLYEQYF.

In DNA, the CDR3 is TGTGCCAGCAGCGTAGTCGGACAGTACAATGAGCAGTTCTTC. Translation gives CASSVVGQYNEQFF. The rearrangement uses TRBV9 and TRBJ2-1; a weak D match, TRBD1 (6 bases). The V gene's germline CDR1 is SGDLS and CDR2 YYNGEE. This CDR3 has 14 amino acids. V was shortened by 0 bases and J by 4 bases, with 8 bases between the two germline ends.

This chain uses TRBV5-1 with TRBJ2-1; D possibly corresponds to TRBD2 (5 bases). The V end was cut by 5 bases, the J end by 6 bases, with 12 bases between. The CDR3 is made up of 13 amino acids. Germline V lookup: CDR1 SGHRS, CDR2 YFSETQ. The CDR3 bases are TGCGCCAGCAGGCGGGTCTTGTCCAATGAGCAGTTCTTC. Protein product: CASRRVLSNEQFF.

The rearrangement joins TRBV30 to TRBJ2-5, with D perhaps matching TRBD2 (6 bases). V lost 0 bases, J lost 4 bases, and 12 bases lay in between. The germline gives CDR1 GTSNPN, CDR2 SVGIG (reference sequence). The CDR3 runs 14 residues. The CDR3 loop reads CAWSVSGVRETQYF. As DNA, the CDR3 is TGTGCCTGGAGTGTGTCGGGGGTTCGAGAGACCCAGTACTTC.

This chain links TRBV7-9 with TRBJ1-1, with 7 bases lining up with TRBD1. The CDR3 consists of 12 residues. Trimming cost V 6 bases and J 8 bases; bases outside gene matches: 6. Germline V gene sequence: CDR1 SEHNR, CDR2 FQNEAQ (reference sequence). The CDR3 sequence: CASRTGTEEAFF. The CDR3 bases are TGTGCCAGCAGAACCGGGACAGAGGAAGCTTTCTTT. Drawing the rest from reference TRBV7-9 and TRBJ1-1, the complete variable domain is DTGVSQNPRHKITKRGQNVTFRCDPISEHNRLYWYRQTLGQGPEFLTYFQNEAQLEKSRLLSDRFSAERPKGSFSTLEIQRTEQGDSAMYLCASRTGTEEAFFGQGTRLTVV.

This clone was found a few times. This chain uses TRBV5-1 with TRBJ1-6; D is ambiguous. The V and J ends lost 0 bases and 0 bases respectively, with 10 bases between them. This CDR3 region has 17 residues. CDR1 is SGHRS and CDR2 is YFSETQ in the germline V gene. For the CDR3, the DNA is TGCGCCAGCAGCTTGGTCGGGGATGCCTCCTATAATTCACCCCTCCACTTT. Residues: CASSLVGDASYNSPLHF. Based on the CDR3 plus reference TRBV5-1 and TRBJ1-6, the full variable domain is KAGVTQTPRYLIKTRGQQVTLSCSPISGHRSVSWYQQTPGQGLQFLFEYFSETQRNKGNFPGRFSGRQFSNSRSEMNVSTLELGDSALYLCASSLVGDASYNSPLHFGNGTRLTVT.

The chain employs TRBV5-4 and TRBJ2-1; 9 bases align to TRBD2. CDR3 length: 14 residues. V gave up 5 bases and J gave up 4 bases; unmatched junction bases: 4. Germline CDR1 and CDR2: SGHNT and YYREEE (reference sequence). CDR3 nucleotides: TGTGCCAGCAGACCTAGCGGGATGTACAATGAGCAGTTCTTC. It is translated as CASRPSGMYNEQFF. Using reference TRBV5-4 and TRBJ2-1 for the parts outside the CDR3, the full variable domain is ETGVTQSPTHLIKTRGQQVTLRCSSQSGHNTVSWYQQALGQGPQFIFQYYREEENGRGNFPPRFSGLQFPNYSSELNVNALELDDSALYLCASRPSGMYNEQFFGPGTRLTVL.

The chain has TRBV10-3 and TRBJ2-7, with a tentative D call TRBD1 (5 bases). CDR3 length: 16 residues. CDR1 is ENHRY, CDR2 SYGVKD, per germline. The ends were cut back, 5 bases at V and 3 bases at J, with 20 bases in the middle. CDR3 sequence: CAISTPLGPSNYEQYF. CDR3 nucleotides: TGTGCCATCAGTACCCCCTTGGGGCCCTCCAACTACGAGCAGTACTTC.

V usage is TRBV7-2 and J usage is TRBJ2-7, with TRBD1 as a possible D gene (6 bases). CDR3 length: 16 amino acids. Trimming took 2 bases from V and 6 from J, leaving 20 bases between them. Germline V gives CDR1 SGHTA, CDR2 FQGNSA. This CDR3 reads CASSLQGPTTPSEQYF. Here the CDR3 DNA reads TGTGCCAGCAGCTTACAGGGGCCGACTACCCCTTCCGAGCAGTACTTC. The full variable domain, its missing parts supplied by reference TRBV7-2 and TRBJ2-7, is GAGVSQSPSNKVTEKGKDVELRCDPISGHTALYWYRQSLGQGLEFLIYFQGNSAPDKSGLPSDRFSAERTGGSVSTLTIQRTQQEDSAVYLCASSLQGPTTPSEQYFGPGTRLTVT.

This chain joins TRBV5-1 and TRBJ1-4, with 9 positions matching TRBD1. Germline CDR1 reads SGHRS; CDR2 reads YFSETQ. The trim removed 5 bases at V and 7 bases at J, leaving 9 bases unmatched. This CDR3 has 15 amino acids. The CDR3 DNA follows: TGCGCCAGCAGTTTACCCGGGACAGGGTCTGAAAAACTGTTTTTT. This translates into CASSLPGTGSEKLFF.

V gene TRBV5-1 combines with J gene TRBJ2-7; 7 bases map to TRBD1. CDR1 and CDR2 from the germline V gene are SGHRS and YFSETQ. J was trimmed by 0 bases and V by 5 bases; bases with no gene match: 2. The CDR3 loop spans 13 amino acids. This chain's CDR3 is CASSWDSSYEQYF. CDR3 bases: TGCGCCAGCAGTTGGGACAGCTCCTACGAGCAGTACTTC.

This rearrangement joins TRBV29-1 to TRBJ2-1; 9 nucleotides match TRBD2. Germline CDR1 reads SQVTM; CDR2 reads ANQGSEA. The CDR3 runs to 14 residues. V lost 6 bases, J lost 6 bases, and 9 bases stayed unmatched. The CDR3 loop is CSVQRGTSSNEQFF. In nucleotides, the CDR3 is TGCAGCGTCCAACGCGGGACTAGCAGCAATGAGCAGTTCTTC.

As for this clone: This sample also contains other DNA sequences that code for the same CDR3. The chain joins TRBV5-1 to TRBJ2-5; 8 bases fit TRBD1. J gave up 2 bases and V 1 base, and 1 base lay outside the gene matches. CDR1 is SGHRS and CDR2 is YFSETQ in the germline V gene. The CDR3 has 14 amino acids. CDR3 sequence: CASSLRQGQETQYF. The CDR3 coding sequence is TGCGCCAGCAGCTTGAGACAGGGGCAAGAGACCCAGTACTTC. The full variable domain, its missing parts supplied by reference TRBV5-1 and TRBJ2-5, is KAGVTQTPRYLIKTRGQQVTLSCSPISGHRSVSWYQQTPGQGLQFLFEYFSETQRNKGNFPGRFSGRQFSNSRSEMNVSTLELGDSALYLCASSLRQGQETQYFGPGTRLLVL.

The rearrangement links TRBV20-1 to TRBJ2-3, with TRBD2 identical over 8 bases. Germline lookup yields CDR1 DFQATT and CDR2 SNEGSKA (reference sequence). Unmatched junction bases numbered 9, after V lost 3 bases and J lost 4 bases. CDR3 length equals 15 residues. DNA for the CDR3: TGCAGTGCTAGTTTTTCAGCGGGAGCATCAGATACGCAGTATTTT. Protein product: CSASFSAGASDTQYF.

The chain employs TRBV6-2 or TRBV6-3 and TRBJ2-7; weak D call: TRBD2 (6 bases). This CDR3 has 16 amino acids. Looked up from germline, CDR1 is MNHEY and CDR2 is SVGEGT. Trimming stripped 2 bases from V and 2 bases from J, with 16 bases between. The CDR3 loop reads CASSYPTGVPTYEQYF. CDR3 DNA sequence: TGTGCCAGCAGTTACCCCACGGGGGTGCCAACCTACGAGCAGTACTTC.

CDR3: CASSSRSSQETQYF. Here the CDR3 DNA reads TGCGCCAGCAGCTCCCGCAGTTCCCAAGAGACCCAGTACTTC. V is TRBV5-1 and J is TRBJ2-5; D is undetermined. Germline V CDR1 and CDR2: SGHRS, YFSETQ. This CDR3 spans 14 amino acids. Trimming cost V 3 bases and J 1 base, with 10 bases left between them.

The chain is built from TRBV6-5 and TRBJ1-5, with 9 bases that match TRBD1. The V segment lost 6 bases and the J segment 1 base; nucleotides outside the gene matches: 4. This CDR3 has 15 residues. CDR1 is MNHEY and CDR2 is SVGAGI in the germline V gene. CDR3: CASRPTGGSNQPQHF. Here the CDR3 DNA reads TGTGCCAGCAGGCCTACAGGGGGCAGCAATCAGCCCCAGCATTTT.

The chain joins TRBV19 to TRBJ1-4; 7 nucleotides align to TRBD1. The length of the CDR3 is 15 residues. Trimming cost V 3 bases and J 1 base; bases outside gene matches: 2. Germline V gene sequence: CDR1 LNHDA, CDR2 SQIVND (reference sequence). This chain's CDR3 is CASSMRQGTNEKLFF. The CDR3 DNA reads as TGTGCCAGTAGTATGAGACAGGGAACTAATGAAAAACTGTTTTTT.

In DNA form, the CDR3 reads TGCGCCAGCAGTGAGACATCCGTGGATCAGGGATCACCCCTCCACTTT. Encoded protein: CASSETSVDQGSPLHF. The V call is TRBV10-1, the J call TRBJ1-6, with D perhaps TRBD1 (5 bases). CDR3 length: 16 amino acids. Trimming took 2 bases from V and 10 from J, leaving 18 bases between them. Germline CDR1 WNHNN, CDR2 SYGVQD (reference sequence).

The genes are TRBV5-6 and TRBJ2-7, with 7 bases matching TRBD1. V lost 3 bases and J lost 2; bases outside the gene matches: 5. CDR3 length equals 14 residues. Germline V lookup: CDR1 SGHDT, CDR2 YYEEEE. The CDR3 DNA reads as TGTGCCAGCAGCTGGGGGACAGCACCCTACGAGCAGTACTTC. It codes for CASSWGTAPYEQYF.

The CDR3 spells CASSWDRAYEQYF. CDR3 DNA: TGTGCCAGCAGCTGGGACAGGGCCTACGAGCAGTACTTC. This chain uses TRBV6-5 with TRBJ2-7; 9 positions agree with TRBD1. The V gene end was trimmed by 6 bases and the J gene end by 2 bases; junction bases not matched to a gene: 2. Germline V lookup: CDR1 MNHEY, CDR2 SVGAGI. This CDR3 contains 13 residues.

CDR3 coding DNA: TGTGCCAGCAGCCGGGAGGGAAGCACAGCTGCCTACGAGCAGTACTTC. As protein: CASSREGSTAAYEQYF. The chain carries TRBV7-2 and TRBJ2-7; TRBD2 agrees at 8 bases. The CDR3 totals 16 residues. The J segment lost 2 bases and the V segment lost 5 bases, leaving 11 bases of the junction unmatched. Germline CDR1 is SGHTA and CDR2 is FQGNSA.

The chain has TRBV18 and TRBJ1-5, with D possibly TRBD1 on 5 matching bases. The CDR3 consists of 16 residues. V was shortened by 2 bases and J by 1 base, with 12 bases between the two germline ends. Germline CDR1 is KGHSH and CDR2 is LQKENI. The CDR3, as DNA: TGTGCCAGCTCACCATTACCCCAGGGAAGCAATCAGCCCCAGCATTTT. Amino acids: CASSPLPQGSNQPQHF.

This rearrangement joins TRBV7-2 to TRBJ1-1; D is ambiguous. V was shortened by 3 bases and J by 2 bases, with 7 bases between the two germline ends. The germline gives CDR1 SGHTA, CDR2 FQGNSA. The CDR3 has 13 amino acids. The CDR3: CASSLGRNTEAFF. The DNA of the CDR3 is TGTGCCAGCAGCTTGGGCAGAAACACTGAAGCTTTCTTT.

For this clone: Other DNA sequences within the sample encode an identical CDR3. The chain employs TRBV19 and TRBJ1-4; weak D call: TRBD1 (6 bases). Trimming shortened V by 4 bases and J by 2 bases, and 8 bases separated the two germline ends. In germline, CDR1 is LNHDA, CDR2 SQIVND (reference sequence). The CDR3 covers 14 residues. This CDR3 reads CASSTTGTNEKLFF. CDR3 DNA: TGTGCCAGTAGTACTACAGGGACTAATGAAAAACTGTTTTTT.

This clone was detected once. J is TRBJ1-6 and V is TRBV10-3, with 10 nucleotides matching TRBD1. The V and J ends lost 6 bases and 10 bases, in that order; junction bases with no gene match: 3. There are 13 residues in the CDR3. The germline CDR1 and CDR2 sequences are ENHRY and SYGVKD. CDR3 coding DNA: TGTGCCATCAGGGGGACAGGGGACTCACCCCTCCACTTT. This codes for CAIRGTGDSPLHF.

The rearrangement uses TRBV6-5 and TRBJ2-2, with D possibly matching TRBD2 (6 bases). This CDR3 comprises 14 residues. The germline V gene has CDR1 MNHEY and CDR2 SVGAGI. V was clipped by 7 bases and J by 7 bases, with 16 bases between them. CDR3: CASTLQGGIGELFF. The CDR3 DNA follows: TGTGCCAGCACTCTTCAGGGAGGAATCGGGGAGCTGTTTTTT.

V is TRBV24-1 and J is TRBJ1-2, with 10 bases fitting TRBD1. The CDR3 is made up of 16 amino acids. The germline CDR1 and CDR2 sequences are KGHDR and SFDVKD. Losses at the gene ends were 4 bases for V and 4 bases for J; bases not matched to a gene: 8. The CDR3 loop reads CATSDTGTGVIYGYTF. The CDR3 DNA reads as TGTGCCACCAGTGACACCGGGACAGGGGTCATCTATGGCTACACCTTC.

V is TRBV5-4 and J is TRBJ2-7; the D gene is possibly TRBD1 (5 bases). Trimming pared 2 bases from V and 4 bases from J, leaving 10 bases between. Germline CDR1 and CDR2: SGHNT and YYREEE (reference sequence). The CDR3 is 13 amino acids. The CDR3 DNA sequence: TGTGCCAGCAGCTTTGACAGCCTTTACGAGCAGTACTTC. The encoded protein is CASSFDSLYEQYF. Variable domain in full (rest from reference TRBV5-4 and TRBJ2-7): ETGVTQSPTHLIKTRGQQVTLRCSSQSGHNTVSWYQQALGQGPQFIFQYYREEENGRGNFPPRFSGLQFPNYSSELNVNALELDDSALYLCASSFDSLYEQYFGPGTRLTVT.

This rearrangement joins TRBV30 to TRBJ1-5; D is ambiguous. CDR1 is GTSNPN and CDR2 is SVGIG in the germline V gene (reference sequence). With 2 bases removed from V and 0 bases from J, the gap between germline ends came to 8 bases. The CDR3 loop spans 14 amino acids. The CDR3 DNA reads as TGTGCCTGGAGTCCCCTTAATAGCAATCAGCCCCAGCATTTT. As protein: CAWSPLNSNQPQHF. Full variable domain (rest looked up from reference TRBV30 and TRBJ1-5): SQTIHQWPATLVQPVGSPLSLECTVEGTSNPNLYWYRQAAGRGLQLLFYSVGIGQISSEVPQNLSASRPQDRQFILSSKKLLLSDSGFYLCAWSPLNSNQPQHFGDGTRLSIL.

This chain links TRBV3-1 (or the pseudogene TRBV3-2) with TRBJ2-7; 9 bases fit TRBD2. The CDR3 totals 15 residues. CDR1 is LGHDT and CDR2 is YNNKEL in the germline V gene (reference sequence). The trim removed 4 bases at V and 0 bases at J, leaving 4 bases unmatched. This CDR3 reads CASSLGTSPSYEQYF. CDR3 nucleotide sequence: TGTGCCAGCAGCCTAGGGACTAGCCCCTCCTACGAGCAGTACTTC.